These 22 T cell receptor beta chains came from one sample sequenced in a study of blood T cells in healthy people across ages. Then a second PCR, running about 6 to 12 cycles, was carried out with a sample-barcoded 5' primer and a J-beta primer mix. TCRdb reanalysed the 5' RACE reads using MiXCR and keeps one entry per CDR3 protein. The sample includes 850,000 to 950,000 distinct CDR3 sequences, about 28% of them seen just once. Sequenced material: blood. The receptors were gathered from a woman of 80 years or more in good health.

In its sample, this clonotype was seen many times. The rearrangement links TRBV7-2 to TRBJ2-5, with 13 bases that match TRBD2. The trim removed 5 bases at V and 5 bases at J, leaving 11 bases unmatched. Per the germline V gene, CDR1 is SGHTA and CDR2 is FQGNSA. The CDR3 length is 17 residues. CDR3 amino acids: CASSPTSGGASGETQYF. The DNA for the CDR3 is TGTGCCAGCAGCCCAACTAGCGGGGGGGCGTCGGGGGAGACCCAGTACTTC.

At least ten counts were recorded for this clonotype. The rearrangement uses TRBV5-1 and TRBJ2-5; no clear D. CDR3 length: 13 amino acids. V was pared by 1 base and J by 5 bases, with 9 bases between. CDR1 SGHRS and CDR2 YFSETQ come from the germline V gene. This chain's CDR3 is CASSLMFGETQYF. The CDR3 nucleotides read TGCGCCAGCAGCTTGATGTTTGGGGAGACCCAGTACTTC.

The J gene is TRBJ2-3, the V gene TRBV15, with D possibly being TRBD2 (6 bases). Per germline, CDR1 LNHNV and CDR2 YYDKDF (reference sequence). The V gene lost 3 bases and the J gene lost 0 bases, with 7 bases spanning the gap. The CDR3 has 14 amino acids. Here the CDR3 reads CATSSGGSTDTQYF. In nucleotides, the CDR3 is TGTGCCACCAGCAGCGGGGGAAGCACAGATACGCAGTATTTT.

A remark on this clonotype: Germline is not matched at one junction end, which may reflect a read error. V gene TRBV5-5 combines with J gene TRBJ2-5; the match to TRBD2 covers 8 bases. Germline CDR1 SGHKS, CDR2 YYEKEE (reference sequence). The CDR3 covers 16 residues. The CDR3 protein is CASSLTERGRQETQDF. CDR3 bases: TGTGCCAGCAGCTTGACTGAGCGGGGGAGGCAAGAGACCCAGGACTTC.

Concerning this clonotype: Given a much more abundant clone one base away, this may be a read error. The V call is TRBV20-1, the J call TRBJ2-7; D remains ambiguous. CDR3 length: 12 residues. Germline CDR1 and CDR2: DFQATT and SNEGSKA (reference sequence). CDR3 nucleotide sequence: TGCAGGGCTAGAGATAACTCCTACGAGCAGTACTTC. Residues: CRARDNSYEQYF.

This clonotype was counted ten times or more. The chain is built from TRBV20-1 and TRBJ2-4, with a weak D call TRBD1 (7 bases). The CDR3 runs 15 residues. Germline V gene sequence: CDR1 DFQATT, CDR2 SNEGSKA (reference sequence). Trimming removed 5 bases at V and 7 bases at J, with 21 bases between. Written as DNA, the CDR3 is TGCAGTGCTCGACAGGGCGGGACCGCCGCCAACATTCAGTACTTC. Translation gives CSARQGGTAANIQYF.

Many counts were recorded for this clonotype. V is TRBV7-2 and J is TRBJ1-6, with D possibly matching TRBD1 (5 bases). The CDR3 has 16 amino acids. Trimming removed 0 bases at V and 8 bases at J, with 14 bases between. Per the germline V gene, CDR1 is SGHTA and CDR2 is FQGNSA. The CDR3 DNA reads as TGTGCCAGCAGCTTAGCCAGACAGTATTCGCATTCACCCCTCCACTTT. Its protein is CASSLARQYSHSPLHF.

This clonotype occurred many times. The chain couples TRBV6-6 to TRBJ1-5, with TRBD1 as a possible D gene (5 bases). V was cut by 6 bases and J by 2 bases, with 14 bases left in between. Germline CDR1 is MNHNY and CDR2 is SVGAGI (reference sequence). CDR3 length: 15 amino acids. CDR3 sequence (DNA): TGTGCCAGCAGACGGGACCGAGCTGGCAATCAGCCCCAGCATTTT. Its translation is CASRRDRAGNQPQHF.

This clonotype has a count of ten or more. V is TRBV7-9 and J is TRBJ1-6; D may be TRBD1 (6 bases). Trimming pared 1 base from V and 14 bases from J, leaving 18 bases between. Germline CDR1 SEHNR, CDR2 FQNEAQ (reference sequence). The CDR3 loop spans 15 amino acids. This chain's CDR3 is CASSLETGRLGALHF. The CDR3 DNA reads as TGTGCCAGCAGCTTAGAGACAGGCCGCCTCGGGGCCCTCCACTTT.

The CDR3 DNA reads TGTGCCAGCAGCTCGACGTCCAGGGGGCCCTATGGCTACACCTTC. The encoded protein is CASSSTSRGPYGYTF. The genes are TRBV5-5 and TRBJ1-2; TRBD1 agrees at 8 bases. Germline V CDR1 and CDR2: SGHKS, YYEKEE (reference sequence). The CDR3 has 15 residues. The V segment lost 3 bases and the J segment 4 bases; nucleotides outside the gene matches: 8.

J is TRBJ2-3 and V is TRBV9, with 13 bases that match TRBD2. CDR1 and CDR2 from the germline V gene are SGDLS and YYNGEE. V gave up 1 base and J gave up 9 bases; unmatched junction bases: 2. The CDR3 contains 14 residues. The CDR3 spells CASSVQLAGGTQYF. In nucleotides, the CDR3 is TGTGCCAGCAGCGTACAACTAGCGGGGGGGACGCAGTATTTT.

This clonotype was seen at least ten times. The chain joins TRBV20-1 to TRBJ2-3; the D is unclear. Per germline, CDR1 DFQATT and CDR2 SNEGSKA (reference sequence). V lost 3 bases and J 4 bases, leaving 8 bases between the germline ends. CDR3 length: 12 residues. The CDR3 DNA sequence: TGCAGTGCTAGTTGGGGTCCAGATACGCAGTATTTT. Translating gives CSASWGPDTQYF.

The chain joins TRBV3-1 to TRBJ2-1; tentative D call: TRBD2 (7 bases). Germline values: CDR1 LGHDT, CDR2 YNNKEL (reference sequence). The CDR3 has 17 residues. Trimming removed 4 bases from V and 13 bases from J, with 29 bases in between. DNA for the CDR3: TGTGCCAGCAGCCTCCGATCAGGGGCGGGGGTACAAGAGACCCAGTTCTTC. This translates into CASSLRSGAGVQETQFF.

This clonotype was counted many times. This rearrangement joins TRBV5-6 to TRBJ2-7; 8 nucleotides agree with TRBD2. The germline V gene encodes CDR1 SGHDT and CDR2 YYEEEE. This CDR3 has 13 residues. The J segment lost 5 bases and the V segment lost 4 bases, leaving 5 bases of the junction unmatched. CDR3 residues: CASSSSGEDEQYF. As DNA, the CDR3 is TGTGCCAGCAGCAGTAGCGGGGAAGACGAGCAGTACTTC.

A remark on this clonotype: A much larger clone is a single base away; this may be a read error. The CDR3: CSARDSQGYNSPPHF. The DNA for the CDR3 is TGCAGTGCTAGAGATTCCCAGGGTTATAATTCACCCCCCCACTTT. This chain connects TRBV20-1 to TRBJ1-6, with D tentatively TRBD1 (5 bases). The CDR3 sequence is 15 residues long. Germline CDR1 and CDR2: DFQATT and SNEGSKA (reference sequence).

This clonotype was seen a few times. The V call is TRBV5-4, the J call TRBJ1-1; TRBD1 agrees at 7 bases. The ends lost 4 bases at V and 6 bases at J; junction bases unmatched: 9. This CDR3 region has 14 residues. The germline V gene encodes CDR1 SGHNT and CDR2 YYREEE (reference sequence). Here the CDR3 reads CASSPDRAVAEAFF. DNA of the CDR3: TGTGCCAGCAGCCCAGACAGGGCTGTCGCTGAAGCTTTCTTT.

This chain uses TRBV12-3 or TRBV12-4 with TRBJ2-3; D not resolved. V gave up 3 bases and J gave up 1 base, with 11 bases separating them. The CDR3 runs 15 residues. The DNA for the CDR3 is TGTGCCAGCAGTTTCGCAGGAGAGCGCACAGATACGCAGTATTTT. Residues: CASSFAGERTDTQYF.

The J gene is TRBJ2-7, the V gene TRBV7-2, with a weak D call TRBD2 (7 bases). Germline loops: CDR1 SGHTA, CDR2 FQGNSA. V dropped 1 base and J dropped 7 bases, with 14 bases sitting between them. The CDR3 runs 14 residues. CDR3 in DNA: TGTGCCAGCAGCTTAGAGGCCAGGGGAGGGGAGCAGTACTTC. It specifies CASSLEARGGEQYF.

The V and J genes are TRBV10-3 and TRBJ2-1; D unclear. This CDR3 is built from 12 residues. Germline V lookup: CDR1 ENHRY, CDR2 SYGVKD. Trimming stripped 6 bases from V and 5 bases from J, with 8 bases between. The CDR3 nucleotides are TGTGCCATCAGCCTTAGAGACAATGAGCAGTTCTTC. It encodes CAISLRDNEQFF.

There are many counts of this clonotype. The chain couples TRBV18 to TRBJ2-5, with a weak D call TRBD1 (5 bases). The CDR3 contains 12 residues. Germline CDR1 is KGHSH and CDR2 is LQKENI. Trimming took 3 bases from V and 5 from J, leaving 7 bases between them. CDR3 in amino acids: CASSPRVETQYF. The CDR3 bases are TGTGCCAGCTCACCCAGGGTGGAGACCCAGTACTTC.

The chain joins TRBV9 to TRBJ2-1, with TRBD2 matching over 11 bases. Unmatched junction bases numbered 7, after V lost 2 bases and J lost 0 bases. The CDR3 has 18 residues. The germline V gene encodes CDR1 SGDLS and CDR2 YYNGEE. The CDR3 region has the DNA TGTGCCAGCAGCGTTAGTAGCGGGGGGGCGAGCTCCTACAATGAGCAGTTCTTC. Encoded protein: CASSVSSGGASSYNEQFF.

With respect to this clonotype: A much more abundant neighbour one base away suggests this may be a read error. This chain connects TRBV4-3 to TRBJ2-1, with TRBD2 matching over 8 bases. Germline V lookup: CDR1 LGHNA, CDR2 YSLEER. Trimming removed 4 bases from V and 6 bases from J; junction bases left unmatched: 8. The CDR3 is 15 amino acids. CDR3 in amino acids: CASSPRAGAFNEQFF. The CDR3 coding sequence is TGCGCCAGCAGCCCCCGAGCGGGGGCCTTCAATGAGCAGTTCTTC.